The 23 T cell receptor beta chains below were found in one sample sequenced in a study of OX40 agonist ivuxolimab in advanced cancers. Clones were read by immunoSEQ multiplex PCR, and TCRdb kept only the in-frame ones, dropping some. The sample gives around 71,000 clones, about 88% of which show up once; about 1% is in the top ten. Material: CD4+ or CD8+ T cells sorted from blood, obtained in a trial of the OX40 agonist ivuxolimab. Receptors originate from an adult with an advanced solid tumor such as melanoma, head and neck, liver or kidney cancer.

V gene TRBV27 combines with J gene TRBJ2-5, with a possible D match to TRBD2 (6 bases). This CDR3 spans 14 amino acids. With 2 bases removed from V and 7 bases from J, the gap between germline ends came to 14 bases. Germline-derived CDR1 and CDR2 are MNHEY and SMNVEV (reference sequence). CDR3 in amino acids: CASSLGGGPGTQYF. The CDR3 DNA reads TGTGCCAGCAGTTTAGGAGGAGGGCCAGGGACCCAGTACTTC.

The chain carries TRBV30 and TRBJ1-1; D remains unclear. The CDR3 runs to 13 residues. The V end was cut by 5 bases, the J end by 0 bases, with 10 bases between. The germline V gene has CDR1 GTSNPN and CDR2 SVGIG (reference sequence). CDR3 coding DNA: TGTGCCTGGGACCGGGCCATGAACACTGAAGCTTTCTTT. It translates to CAWDRAMNTEAFF.

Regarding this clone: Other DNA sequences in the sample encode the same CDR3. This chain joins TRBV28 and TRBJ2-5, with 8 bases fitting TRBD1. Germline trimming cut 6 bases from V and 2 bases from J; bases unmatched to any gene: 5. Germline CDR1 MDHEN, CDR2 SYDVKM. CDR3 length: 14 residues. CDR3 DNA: TGTGCCAGCAGCACGACAGGGGCGCAAGAGACCCAGTACTTC. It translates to CASSTTGAQETQYF.

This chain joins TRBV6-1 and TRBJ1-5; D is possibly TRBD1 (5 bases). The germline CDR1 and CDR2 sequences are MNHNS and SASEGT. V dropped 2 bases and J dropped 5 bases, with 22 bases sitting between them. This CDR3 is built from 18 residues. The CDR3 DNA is TGTGCCAGCAGTGAACCGACAAAGGGGCGGGGAGGGGATCAGCCCCAGCATTTT. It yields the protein CASSEPTKGRGGDQPQHF.

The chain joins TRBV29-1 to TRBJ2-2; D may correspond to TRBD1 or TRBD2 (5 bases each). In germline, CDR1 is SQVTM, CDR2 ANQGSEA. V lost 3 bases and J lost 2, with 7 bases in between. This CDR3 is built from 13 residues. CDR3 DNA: TGCAGCGTTGAGGGGGTTAACACCGGGGAGCTGTTTTTT. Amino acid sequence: CSVEGVNTGELFF.

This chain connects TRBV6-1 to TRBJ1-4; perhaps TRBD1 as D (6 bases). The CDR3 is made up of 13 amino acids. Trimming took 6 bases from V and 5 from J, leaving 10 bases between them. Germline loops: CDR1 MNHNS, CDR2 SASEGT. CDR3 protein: CASRRTVNEKLFF. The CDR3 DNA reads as TGTGCCAGCAGGAGGACAGTAAATGAAAAACTGTTTTTT.

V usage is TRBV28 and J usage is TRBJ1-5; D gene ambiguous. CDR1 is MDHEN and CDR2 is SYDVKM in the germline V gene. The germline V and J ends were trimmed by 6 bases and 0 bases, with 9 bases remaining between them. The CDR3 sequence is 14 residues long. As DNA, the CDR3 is TGTGCCAGCAGGGTTACTTATAGCAATCAGCCCCAGCATTTT. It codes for CASRVTYSNQPQHF.

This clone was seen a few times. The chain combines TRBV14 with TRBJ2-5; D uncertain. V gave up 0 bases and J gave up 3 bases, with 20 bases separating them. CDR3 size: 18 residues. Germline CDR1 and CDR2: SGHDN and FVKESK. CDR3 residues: CASSQDFRRQASKETQYF. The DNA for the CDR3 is TGTGCCAGCAGCCAAGATTTTCGGCGGCAGGCTAGTAAAGAGACCCAGTACTTC.

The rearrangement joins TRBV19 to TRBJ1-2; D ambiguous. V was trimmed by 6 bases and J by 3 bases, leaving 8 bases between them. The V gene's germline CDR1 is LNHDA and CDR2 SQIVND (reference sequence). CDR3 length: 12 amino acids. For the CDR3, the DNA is TGTGCCAGTAGGATTTGGGACTATGGCTACACCTTC. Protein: CASRIWDYGYTF.

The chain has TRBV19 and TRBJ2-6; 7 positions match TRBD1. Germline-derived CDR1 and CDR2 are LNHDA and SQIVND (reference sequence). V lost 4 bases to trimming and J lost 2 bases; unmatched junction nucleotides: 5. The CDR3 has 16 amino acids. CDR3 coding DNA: TGTGCCAGTAGTAACCGCGGACAGGCTGGGGCCAACGTCCTGACTTTC. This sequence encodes CASSNRGQAGANVLTF.

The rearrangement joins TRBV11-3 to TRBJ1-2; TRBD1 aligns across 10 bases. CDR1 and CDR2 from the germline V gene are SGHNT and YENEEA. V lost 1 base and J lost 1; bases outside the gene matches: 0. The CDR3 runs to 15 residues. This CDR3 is CASSLGTGGNYGYTF. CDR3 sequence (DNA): TGTGCCAGCAGCTTAGGGACAGGGGGTAACTATGGCTACACCTTC.

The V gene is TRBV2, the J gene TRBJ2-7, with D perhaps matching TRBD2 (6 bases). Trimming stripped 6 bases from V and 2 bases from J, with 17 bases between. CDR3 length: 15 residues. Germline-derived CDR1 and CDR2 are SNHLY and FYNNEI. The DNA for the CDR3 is TGTGCCAGCAGGGCATCGATACTAGCCACCTACGAGCAGTACTTC. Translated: CASRASILATYEQYF.

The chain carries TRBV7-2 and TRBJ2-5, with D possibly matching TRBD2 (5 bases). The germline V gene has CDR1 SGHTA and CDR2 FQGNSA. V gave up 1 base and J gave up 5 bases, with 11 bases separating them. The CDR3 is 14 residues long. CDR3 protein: CASSLDGPGETQYF. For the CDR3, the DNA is TGTGCCAGCAGCTTAGACGGGCCGGGGGAGACCCAGTACTTC.

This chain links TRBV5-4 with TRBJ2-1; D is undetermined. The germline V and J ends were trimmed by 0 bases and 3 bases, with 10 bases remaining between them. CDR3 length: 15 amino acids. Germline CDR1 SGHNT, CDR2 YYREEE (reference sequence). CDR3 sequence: CASSLDRLGYNEQFF. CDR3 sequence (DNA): TGTGCCAGCAGCTTGGATAGGCTCGGCTACAATGAGCAGTTCTTC.

In DNA, the CDR3 is TGTGCCAGCAGTAACTGGGACTGGTCGGGCATTCAGTACTTC. Its protein is CASSNWDWSGIQYF. V and J are TRBV28 and TRBJ2-4; maybe TRBD2 (6 bases). Looked up from germline, CDR1 is MDHEN and CDR2 is SYDVKM. The CDR3 consists of 14 residues. V was clipped by 5 bases and J by 9 bases, with 17 bases between them.

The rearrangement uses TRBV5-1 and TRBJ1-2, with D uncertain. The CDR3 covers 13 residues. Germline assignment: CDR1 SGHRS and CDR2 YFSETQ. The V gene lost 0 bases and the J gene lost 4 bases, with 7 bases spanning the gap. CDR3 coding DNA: TGCGCCAGCAGCTTGGATGGACTCTATGGCTACACCTTC. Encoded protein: CASSLDGLYGYTF.

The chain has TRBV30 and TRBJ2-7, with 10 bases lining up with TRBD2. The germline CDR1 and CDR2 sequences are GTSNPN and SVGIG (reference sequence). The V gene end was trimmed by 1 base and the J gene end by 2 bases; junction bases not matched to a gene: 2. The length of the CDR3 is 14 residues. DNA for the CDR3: TGTGCCTGGAGTGGGACTAGCGGAACCTACGAGCAGTACTTC. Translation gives CAWSGTSGTYEQYF.

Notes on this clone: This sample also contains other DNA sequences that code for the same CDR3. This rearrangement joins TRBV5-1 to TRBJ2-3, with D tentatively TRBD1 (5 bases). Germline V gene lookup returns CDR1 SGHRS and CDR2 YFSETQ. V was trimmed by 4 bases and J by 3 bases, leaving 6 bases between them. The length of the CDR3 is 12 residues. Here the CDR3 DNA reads TGCGCCAGCAGCCCAGGGACAGATACGCAGTATTTT. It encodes CASSPGTDTQYF.

The CDR3 nucleotides read TGTGCCAGCAGCTTGGTCGGAGGGGACACTGAAGCTTTCTTT. Its protein product is CASSLVGGDTEAFF. The chain employs TRBV5-6 and TRBJ1-1; a possible D gene is TRBD1 (5 bases). CDR1 and CDR2 from the germline V gene are SGHDT and YYEEEE. V lost 0 bases and J lost 3, with 9 bases in between. CDR3 length: 14 amino acids.

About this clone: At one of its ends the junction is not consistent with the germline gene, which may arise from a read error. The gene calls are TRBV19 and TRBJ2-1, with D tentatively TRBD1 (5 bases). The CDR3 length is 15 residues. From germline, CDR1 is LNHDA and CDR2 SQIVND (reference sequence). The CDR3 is CASSIWQGSSNEQFF. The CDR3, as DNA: TGTGCCAGTAGTATTTGGCAGGGTTCCTCCAATGAGCAGTTCTTC.

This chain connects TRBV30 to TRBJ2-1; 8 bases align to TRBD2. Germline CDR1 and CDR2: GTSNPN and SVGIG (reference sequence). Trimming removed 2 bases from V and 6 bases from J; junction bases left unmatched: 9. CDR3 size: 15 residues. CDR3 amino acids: CAWSPIPGTSNEQFF. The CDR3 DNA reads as TGTGCCTGGAGTCCTATCCCCGGGACTAGCAATGAGCAGTTCTTC.

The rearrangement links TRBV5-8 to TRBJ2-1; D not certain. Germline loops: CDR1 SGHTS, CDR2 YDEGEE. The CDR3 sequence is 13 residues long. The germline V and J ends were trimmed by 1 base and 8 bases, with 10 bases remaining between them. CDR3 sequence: CASSLFGVYEQFF. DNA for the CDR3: TGTGCCAGCAGCTTGTTTGGGGTTTATGAGCAGTTCTTC. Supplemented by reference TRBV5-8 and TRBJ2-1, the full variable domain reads EAGVTQSPTHLIKTRGQQATLRCSPISGHTSVYWYQQALGLGLQFLLWYDEGEERNRGNFPPRFSGRQFPNYSSELNVNALELEDSALYLCASSLFGVYEQFFGPGTRLTVL.

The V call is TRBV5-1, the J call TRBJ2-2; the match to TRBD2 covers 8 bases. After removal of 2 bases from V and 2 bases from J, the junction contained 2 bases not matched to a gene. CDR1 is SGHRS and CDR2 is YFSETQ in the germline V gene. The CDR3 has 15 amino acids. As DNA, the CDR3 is TGCGCCAGCAGCTTATGGACTAGCAACACCGGGGAGCTGTTTTTT. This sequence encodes CASSLWTSNTGELFF.